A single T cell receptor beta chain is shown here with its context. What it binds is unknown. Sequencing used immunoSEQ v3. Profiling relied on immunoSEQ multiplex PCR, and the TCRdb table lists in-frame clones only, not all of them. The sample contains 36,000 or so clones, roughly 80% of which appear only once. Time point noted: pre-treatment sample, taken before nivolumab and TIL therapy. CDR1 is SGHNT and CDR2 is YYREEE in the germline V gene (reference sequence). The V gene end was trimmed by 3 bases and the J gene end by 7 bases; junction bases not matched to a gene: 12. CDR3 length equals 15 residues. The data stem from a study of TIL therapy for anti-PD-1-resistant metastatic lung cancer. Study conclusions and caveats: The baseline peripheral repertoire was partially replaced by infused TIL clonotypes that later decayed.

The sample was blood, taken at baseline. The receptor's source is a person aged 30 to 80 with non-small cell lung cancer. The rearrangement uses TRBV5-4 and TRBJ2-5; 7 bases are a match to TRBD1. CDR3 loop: CASSSKKDRIGTQYF. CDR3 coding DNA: TGTGCCAGCAGCTCAAAAAAGGACAGGATCGGGACCCAGTACTTC. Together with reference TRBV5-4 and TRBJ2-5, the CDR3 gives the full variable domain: ETGVTQSPTHLIKTRGQQVTLRCSSQSGHNTVSWYQQALGQGPQFIFQYYREEENGRGNFPPRFSGLQFPNYSSELNVNALELDDSALYLCASSSKKDRIGTQYFGPGTRLLVL.